This paragraph reports one T cell receptor (beta chain). The DNA ends 3 residues before the CDR3 does, and the rest of the CDR3 is filled in from the germline J gene. This sample is part of a study of T cells in women clearing cervical HPV infection. Overall study: Case blood drawn at lesion detection; control blood after infection cleared.

Generated by immunoSEQ multiplex PCR, the TCRdb table keeps only in-frame clones and is missing some. This repertoire includes nearly 35,000 clones. Trimming shortened V by 0 bases and J by 8 bases, and 16 bases separated the two germline ends. This CDR3 comprises 15 residues. The germline V gene has CDR1 GTSNPN and CDR2 SVGIG (reference sequence). The chain links TRBV30 to TRBJ1-4; D is unresolved. The source is a woman between 18 and 75 years old with a cervical HPV16 infection that either progressed to CIN3+ or cleared (not recorded which). The sequenced sample was blood buffy coat. This CDR3 is CAWSVLGSTEEKLFF. Partial CDR3 DNA: TGTGCCTGGAGTGTACTAGGGTCGACGGAAGAAAAA.